The present T cell receptor (beta chain) was sequenced within a study of identical twins. Notes on the study in general: Out-of-frame sharing of TCR alpha in monozygotic twins was underestimated by models. Out-of-frame alpha sequences shared by twins were enriched for low generation probability. Invariant MAIT and iNKT cells are populations that could partly confound zero-insertion analyses. The abundant beta clonotypes from cord blood had fewer insertions, and memory repertoires had none of this.

As for this clonotype: The target antigen is unknown.

TCRdb re-derived calls from the 5' RACE reads in MiXCR, one entry per CDR3 protein. The table has 450,000 or so distinct CDR3 sequences, approximately 14% seen once. The CDR3 totals 14 residues. Trimming shortened V by 5 bases and J by 9 bases, and 17 bases separated the two germline ends. This sample also belongs to another study, concerning yellow fever vaccine responses in identical twins.

The sequence was collected from a woman between 18 and 30 years old in good health. The chain joins TRBV12-3 or TRBV12-4 to TRBJ2-1; the D gene could be TRBD1 or TRBD2 (5 bases each). Sequencing input: CD4+ T cells sorted from blood. The CDR3 spells CASSVSGASGEQFF. CDR3 in DNA: TGTGCCAGCAGTGTTTCCGGGGCGTCGGGTGAGCAGTTCTTC.